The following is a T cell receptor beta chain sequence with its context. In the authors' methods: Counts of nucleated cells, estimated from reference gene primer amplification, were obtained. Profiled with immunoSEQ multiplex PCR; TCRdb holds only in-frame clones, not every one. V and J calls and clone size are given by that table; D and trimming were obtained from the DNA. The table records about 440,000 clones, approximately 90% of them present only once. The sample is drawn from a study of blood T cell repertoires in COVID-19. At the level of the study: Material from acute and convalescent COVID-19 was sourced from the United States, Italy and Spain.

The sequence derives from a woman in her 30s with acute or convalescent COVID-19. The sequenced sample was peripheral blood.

DNA of the CDR3: TGTGCCAGCAGTTACGAGCGGGGGGGTTCCTACGAGCAGTACTTC. Amino acids: CASSYERGGSYEQYF. V usage is TRBV6-5 and J usage is TRBJ2-7, with 10 nucleotides matching TRBD2. There are 15 residues in the CDR3. CDR1 is MNHEY, CDR2 SVGAGI, per germline. Trimming took 2 bases from V and 1 from J; bases not matched to a gene: 2.